The following is a T cell receptor beta chain sequence with its context. The junction does not match germline at one end; this may be a read error. Through a sample-barcoded 5' primer and a J-beta primer mix, a second PCR was run for roughly 7 to 11 cycles. In TCRdb, the 5' RACE reads were re-called with MiXCR into one record per CDR3 protein. Seen here are almost 800,000 distinct CDR3 sequences, roughly 64% observed once, and the top ten hold roughly 20%. These data come from a study of blood T cells in healthy people across ages. Germline values: CDR1 DFQATT, CDR2 SNEGSKA (reference sequence). The CDR3 runs to 11 residues.

This sequence was found in a man aged 25-40 years in good health. The V gene is TRBV20-1, the J gene TRBJ2-3, with D hard to call. Sequencing was done on a sample of blood. For the CDR3, the DNA is TGCAGTGCTGGACCAACAGATGCGCAGTATTTT. It codes for CSAGPTDAQYF.